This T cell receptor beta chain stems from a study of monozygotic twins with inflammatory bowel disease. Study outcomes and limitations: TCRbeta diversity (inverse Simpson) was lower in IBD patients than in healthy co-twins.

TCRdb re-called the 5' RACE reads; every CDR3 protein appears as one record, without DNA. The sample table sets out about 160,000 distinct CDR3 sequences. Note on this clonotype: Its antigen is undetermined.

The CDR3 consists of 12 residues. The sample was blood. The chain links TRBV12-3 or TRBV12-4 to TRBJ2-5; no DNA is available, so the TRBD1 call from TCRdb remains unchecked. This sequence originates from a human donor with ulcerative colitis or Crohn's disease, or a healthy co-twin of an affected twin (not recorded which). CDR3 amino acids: CASSETGLAQYF.